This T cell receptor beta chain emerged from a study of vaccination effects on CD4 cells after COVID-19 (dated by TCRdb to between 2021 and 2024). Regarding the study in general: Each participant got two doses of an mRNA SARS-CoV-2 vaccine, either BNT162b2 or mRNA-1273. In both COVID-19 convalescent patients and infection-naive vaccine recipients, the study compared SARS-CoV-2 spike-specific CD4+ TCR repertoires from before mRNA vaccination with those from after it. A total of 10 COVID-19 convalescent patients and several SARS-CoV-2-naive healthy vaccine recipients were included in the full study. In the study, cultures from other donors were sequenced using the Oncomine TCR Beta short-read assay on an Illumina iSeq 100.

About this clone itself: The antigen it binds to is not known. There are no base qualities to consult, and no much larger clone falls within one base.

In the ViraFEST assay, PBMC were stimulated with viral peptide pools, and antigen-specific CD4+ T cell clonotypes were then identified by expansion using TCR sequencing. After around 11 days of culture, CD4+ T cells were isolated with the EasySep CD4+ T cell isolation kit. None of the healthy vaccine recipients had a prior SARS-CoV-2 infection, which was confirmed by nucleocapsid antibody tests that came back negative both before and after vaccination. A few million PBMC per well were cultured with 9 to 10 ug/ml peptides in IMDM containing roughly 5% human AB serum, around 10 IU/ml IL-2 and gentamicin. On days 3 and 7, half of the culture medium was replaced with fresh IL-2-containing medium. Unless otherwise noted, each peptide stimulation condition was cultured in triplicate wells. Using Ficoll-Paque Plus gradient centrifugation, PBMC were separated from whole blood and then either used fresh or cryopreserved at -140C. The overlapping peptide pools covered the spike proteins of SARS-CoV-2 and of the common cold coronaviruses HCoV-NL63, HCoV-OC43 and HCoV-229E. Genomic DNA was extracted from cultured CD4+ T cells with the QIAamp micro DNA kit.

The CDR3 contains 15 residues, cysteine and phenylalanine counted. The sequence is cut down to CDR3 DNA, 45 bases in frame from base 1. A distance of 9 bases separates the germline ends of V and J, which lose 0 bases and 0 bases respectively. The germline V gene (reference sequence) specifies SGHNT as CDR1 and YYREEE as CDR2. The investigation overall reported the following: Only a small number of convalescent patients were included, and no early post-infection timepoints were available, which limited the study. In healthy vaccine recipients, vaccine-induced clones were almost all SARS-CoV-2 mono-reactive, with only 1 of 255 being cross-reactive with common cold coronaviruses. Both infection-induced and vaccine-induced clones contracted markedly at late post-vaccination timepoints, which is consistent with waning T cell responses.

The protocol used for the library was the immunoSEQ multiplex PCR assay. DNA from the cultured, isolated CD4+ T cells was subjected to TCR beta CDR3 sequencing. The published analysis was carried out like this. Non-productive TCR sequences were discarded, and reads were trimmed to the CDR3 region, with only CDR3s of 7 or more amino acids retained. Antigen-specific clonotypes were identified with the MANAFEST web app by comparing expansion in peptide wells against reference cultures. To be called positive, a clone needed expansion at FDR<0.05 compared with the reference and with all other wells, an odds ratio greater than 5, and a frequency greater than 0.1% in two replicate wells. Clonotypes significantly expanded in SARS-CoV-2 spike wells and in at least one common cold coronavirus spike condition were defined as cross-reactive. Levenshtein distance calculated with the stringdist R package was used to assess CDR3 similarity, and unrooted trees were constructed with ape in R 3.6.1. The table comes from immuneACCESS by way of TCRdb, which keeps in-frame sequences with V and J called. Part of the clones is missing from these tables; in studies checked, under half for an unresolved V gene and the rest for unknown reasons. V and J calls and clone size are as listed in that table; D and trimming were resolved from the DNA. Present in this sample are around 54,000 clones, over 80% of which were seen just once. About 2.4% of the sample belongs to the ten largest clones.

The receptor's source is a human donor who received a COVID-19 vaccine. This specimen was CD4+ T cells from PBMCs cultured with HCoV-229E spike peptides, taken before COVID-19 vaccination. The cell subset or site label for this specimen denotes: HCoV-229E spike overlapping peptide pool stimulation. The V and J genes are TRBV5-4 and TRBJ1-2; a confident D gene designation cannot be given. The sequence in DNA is TGTGCCAGCAGCTTGGATCTCCGAGCTAACTATGGCTACACCTTC. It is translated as CASSLDLRANYGYTF.